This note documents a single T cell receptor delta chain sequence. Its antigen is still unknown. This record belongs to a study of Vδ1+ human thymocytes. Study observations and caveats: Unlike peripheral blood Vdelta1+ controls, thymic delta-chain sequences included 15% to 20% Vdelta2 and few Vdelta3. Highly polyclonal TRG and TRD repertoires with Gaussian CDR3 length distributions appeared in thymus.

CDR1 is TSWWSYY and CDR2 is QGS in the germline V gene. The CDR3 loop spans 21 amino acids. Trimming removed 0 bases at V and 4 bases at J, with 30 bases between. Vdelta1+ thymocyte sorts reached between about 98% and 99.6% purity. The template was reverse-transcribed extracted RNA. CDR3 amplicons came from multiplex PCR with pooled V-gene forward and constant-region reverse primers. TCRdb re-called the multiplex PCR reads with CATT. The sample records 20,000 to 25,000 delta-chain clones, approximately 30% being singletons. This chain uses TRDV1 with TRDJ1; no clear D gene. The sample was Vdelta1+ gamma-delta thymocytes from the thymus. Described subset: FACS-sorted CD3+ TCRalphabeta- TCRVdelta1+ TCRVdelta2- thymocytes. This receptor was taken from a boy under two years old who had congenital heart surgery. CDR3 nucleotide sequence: TGTGCTCTTGGGGAACTATGGCCTTACGGCGACTCAACCCCTTACGGCGATAAACTCATCTTT. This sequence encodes CALGELWPYGDSTPYGDKLIF.